This TCR beta chain appears in the sequencing data of a study of T cell repertoires in cytomegalovirus infection. Each CDR3 protein gets one entry after TCRdb re-called the reads with MiXCR. This table holds hundreds of thousands of distinct CDR3 sequences, roughly a quarter found once. V lost 5 bases, J lost 1 base, and 5 bases lay in between. Germline V gene data show CDR1 as MNHNY and CDR2 as SVGAGI (reference sequence). There are 12 residues in the CDR3. This TCR was sampled from a human donor in good health (CMV status not recorded). Some clones in this sample may be carry-over from other donors' samples. This chain joins TRBV6-6 and TRBJ1-2; the D is unclear. Sequencing used CD8+ T cells from PBMCs. CDR3 coding DNA: TGTGCCAGCAGTCCTAATAACTATGGCTACACCTTC. As protein: CASSPNNYGYTF.